This TCR beta chain was sequenced for a study of blood T cell repertoires in COVID-19. The CDR3 covers 15 residues. With V trimmed by 8 bases and J by 7 bases, 13 bases remained unmatched. Germline CDR1 reads MNHEY; CDR2 reads SMNVEV (reference sequence). Clones were sequenced by immunoSEQ multiplex PCR, and TCRdb holds only the in-frame ones, with some missing. The sample records about 100,000 clones, around 88% being singletons. V is TRBV27 and J is TRBJ1-4, with 7 bases matching TRBD1. The source material was peripheral blood. This receptor was obtained from a human donor in a cohort sampled during active COVID-19. As DNA, the CDR3 is TGTGCCAGCCGCGACAGGGTCGTAGGGGGTGAAAAACTGTTTTTT. Translating it yields CASRDRVVGGEKLFF.